The subject of this entry is one T cell receptor (beta chain). Study processing details: Nucleated cell counts were estimated from reference gene primer amplification. The data were produced by immunoSEQ multiplex PCR, yet TCRdb's version contains in-frame clones alone and is incomplete. The V and J calls and clone size were taken over from that table, and D and trimming were inferred from the DNA. The sample lists about 81,000 clones, more than 75% occurring once. The V segment lost 3 bases and the J segment 0 bases; nucleotides outside the gene matches: 2. This CDR3 is 14 amino acids long. CDR1 is LNHDA and CDR2 is SQIVND in the germline V gene (reference sequence). The entry originates in a study of blood T cell repertoires in COVID-19. Study information: Specimens from acute and convalescent COVID-19 originated in the United States, Italy and Spain. In each case, the material was cDNA or gDNA derived from T cells, B-cell-depleted T cells, or PBMCs.

The rearrangement uses TRBV19 and TRBJ2-7; 7 bases are a match to TRBD2. The receptor was derived from a human donor in a cohort sampled during active COVID-19. The sequenced material came from peripheral blood. DNA for the CDR3: TGTGCCAGTAGTATGACGGGGGGCTCCTACGAGCAGTACTTC. Its protein product is CASSMTGGSYEQYF.